This T cell receptor beta chain emerged from a study of shared clonotypes between healthy human individuals. Study as a whole: Donors had three CD4 naive, three CD4 memory, two CD8 naive and one CD8 memory plate apiece. Points from the study as a whole: A handful of donors showed sharing of approximately 4.7% of naive CD4 clonotypes.

Using immunoSEQ multiplex PCR, the repertoire was profiled, and TCRdb retains in-frame clones only, with some absent. This table holds over a million clones, roughly 96% found once. V lost 8 bases, J lost 6 bases, and 10 bases stayed unmatched. The CDR3 totals 14 residues. The germline gives CDR1 MNHNS, CDR2 SASEGT. Concerning this clone: Its antigen is not identified.

This clonotype was sampled from a man aged 25-40 years in good health. The chain couples TRBV6-1 to TRBJ2-7; 10 bases align to TRBD1. Sequencing used naive CD4+ T cells sorted from blood. Subset here: CD45RA+ positively selected. The CDR3 loop is CASSPTDRGAEQYF. The CDR3 nucleotides read TGTGCCAGCTCCCCGACGGACAGGGGGGCCGAGCAGTACTTC.